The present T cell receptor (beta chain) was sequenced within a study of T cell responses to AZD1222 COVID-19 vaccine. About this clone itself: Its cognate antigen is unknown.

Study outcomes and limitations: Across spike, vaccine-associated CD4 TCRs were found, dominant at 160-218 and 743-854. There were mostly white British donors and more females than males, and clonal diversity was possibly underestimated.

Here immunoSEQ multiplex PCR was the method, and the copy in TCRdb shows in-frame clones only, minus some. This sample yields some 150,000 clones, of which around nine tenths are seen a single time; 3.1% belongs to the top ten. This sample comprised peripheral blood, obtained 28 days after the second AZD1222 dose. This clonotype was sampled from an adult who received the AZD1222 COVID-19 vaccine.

In DNA, the CDR3 is TGTGCCAGCAGTCCCTCGTGGGGGGCCCAAGAGACCCAGTACTTC. Translated: CASSPSWGAQETQYF. The rearrangement links TRBV27 to TRBJ2-5; D may correspond to TRBD1 or TRBD2 (6 bases each). Germline assignment: CDR1 MNHEY and CDR2 SMNVEV (reference sequence). The CDR3 sequence is 15 residues long. Trimming pared 5 bases from V and 1 base from J, leaving 14 bases between.